Given below is one T cell receptor beta chain in context. The antigen is not known. The data originate from a study of blood T cells in healthy people across ages. Study-wide results and caveats: Estimated diversity across one million T cells was deemed an underestimate.

A sample-barcoded 5' primer and a J-beta primer mix were used in a second PCR of about 6 to 11 cycles. Each cDNA was tagged by a template-switch adaptor containing 12 random nucleotides. TCRdb re-derived calls from the 5' RACE reads in MiXCR, one entry per CDR3 protein. The sample shows 590,000 or so distinct CDR3 sequences, about 30% of them seen only once. This TCR derives from a woman at least 80 years old in good health. Sample: blood.

The CDR3 sequence is CASSPGGYHQETQYF. The DNA of the CDR3 is TGTGCCAGCAGTCCTGGGGGTTACCACCAAGAGACCCAGTACTTC. The chain combines TRBV7-2 with TRBJ2-5; perhaps D is TRBD1 or TRBD2 (5 bases each). CDR3 length equals 15 residues. The germline CDR1 and CDR2 sequences are SGHTA and FQGNSA. V was cut by 6 bases and J by 0 bases, with 14 bases left in between.